These T cell receptor beta chains were read from a single sample in a study of Ad26.COV2.S vaccination and SARS-CoV-2 variants. Sequenced by immunoSEQ multiplex PCR; TCRdb stores in-frame clones only, minus some. The sample shows approximately 400,000 clones, roughly 81% of them seen only once. Sequenced here: peripheral blood, sampled in a trial of Ad26.COV2.S vaccine versus placebo. Receptors originate from a person between 18 and 59 years old who received the Ad26.COV2.S COVID-19 vaccine or a placebo. Each CDR3 is given without its conserved first and last residue. Each record gives: V gene, clone size, CDR3 protein. A clone size is listed for some rows: how often the clone was seen (once, few, many), or a class if it is expanded.

V: TRBV25-1; size: NA; CDR3: ASSDLGRMFEGYT
V: TRBV6-2/TRBV6-3; size: NA; CDR3: ASSWVRTGVGYT
V: TRBV7-9; size: once; CDR3: ASSVTGMGTDTQY
V: TRBV7-2; size: once; CDR3: ASSLAGTGVGYT
V: TRBV3-1/TRBV3-2; size: NA; CDR3: ASRKRGPTGTSGRGAKETQY
V: TRBV3-1/TRBV3-2; size: NA; CDR3: ASSQASGLAGANVLT
V: TRBV3-1/TRBV3-2; size: NA; CDR3: ASSQDDRGPTIKQY
V: TRBV9; size: NA; CDR3: ASSPTALQGGYEQY
V: TRBV9; size: NA; CDR3: ASSPRPGTSGGPDTQY
V: TRBV10-1; size: NA; CDR3: ASSDPGTGYNNEQF
V: TRBV3-1/TRBV3-2; size: NA; CDR3: ASSPLLAGRNEQF
V: TRBV19; size: once; CDR3: ASAPGRGKPYEQY
V: TRBV29-1; size: once; CDR3: SVEDLGERSPDTQY
V: TRBV28; size: NA; CDR3: ASSTGRYGYT
V: TRBV6-6; size: NA; CDR3: ASSLYSVEGNTGELF
V: TRBV27; size: once; CDR3: ASSPWTSGGTQTQY
V: TRBV28; size: NA; CDR3: ASSPGDSYSNQPQH
V: TRBV18; size: NA; CDR3: ASSPSDTQY
V: TRBV2; size: NA; CDR3: ASIRGQQETQY
V: TRBV7-9; size: NA; CDR3: ASSSGGTEAF
V: TRBV10-1; size: NA; CDR3: ASSELAERGRTEAF
V: TRBV29-1; size: NA; CDR3: SVGGQGWGGYT
V: TRBV6-6; size: NA; CDR3: ASSYSDGYEQY
V: TRBV19; size: NA; CDR3: ASSKTSGSLAETQY
V: TRBV10-3; size: NA; CDR3: AITRTGSNYGYT
V: TRBV6-5; size: NA; CDR3: ASSQQGYEQY
V: TRBV7-2; size: NA; CDR3: ASQHGTSGPSLSYEQY
V: TRBV6-5; size: few; CDR3: ASRKGTDTQY
V: TRBV7-9; size: NA; CDR3: ASSSAQQYGYT
V: TRBV14; size: NA; CDR3: ASRELAKVGELF
V: TRBV5-1; size: NA; CDR3: ASSLAYGRSTDTQY
V: TRBV7-2; size: NA; CDR3: ASSLFLGGWETQY
V: TRBV6-2/TRBV6-3; size: NA; CDR3: ASSPRRETQY
V: TRBV30; size: NA; CDR3: AWSTGTVGNTIY
V: TRBV10-1; size: NA; CDR3: VGGGEYEQY
V: TRBV3-1/TRBV3-2; size: NA; CDR3: ASSNSGGAGTQY